These 29 T cell receptor beta chains were all obtained from the same sample, sequenced in a study of T cell clonality in common variable immunodeficiency. Generated by immunoSEQ multiplex PCR, the TCRdb table keeps only in-frame clones and is missing some. Altogether more than 65,000 clones were found in the sample, and no singletons occur. The sample taken for sequencing was peripheral blood mononuclear cells. All receptors come from a person between 18 and 75 years old in good health.

This clone was seen ten or more times. CDR3 DNA (partial): TGTGCCAGCAGCCCGGTCAGGACTAGCGGTGCGGATGAG. This gives the protein CASSPVRTSGADE. The complete CDR3 reads CASSPVRTSGADEQFF. The V gene is TRBV6-2 or TRBV6-3, the J gene TRBJ2-1; 10 bases align to TRBD2. Read coverage stops 3 residues before the CDR3 terminus; the germline J gene supplies the remainder. J was trimmed by 8 bases and V by 6 bases; bases with no gene match: 13. The V gene's germline CDR1 is MNHEY and CDR2 SVGEGT. The CDR3 is 16 amino acids.

In its sample, this clone was seen many times. Read data end 3 residues before the CDR3 end; the end is taken from the germline J gene. The chain joins TRBV19 to TRBJ2-3, with 12 bases fitting TRBD2. This CDR3 contains 18 residues. From germline, CDR1 is LNHDA and CDR2 SQIVND (reference sequence). Trimming removed 3 bases from V and 6 bases from J; junction bases left unmatched: 13. The part of the CDR3 DNA that was read is TGTGCCAGTAGTATTAGACGGCTAGCGGGAGGGACGCACGATACG. Protein sequence: CASSIRRLAGGTHDT. In full, the CDR3 reads CASSIRRLAGGTHDTQYF.

This clone was recorded at least ten times. Coverage ceases 3 residues before the CDR3 finishes, and the germline J gene fills in the end. The chain is built from TRBV6-1 and TRBJ1-2, with D possibly being TRBD1 (6 bases). In germline, CDR1 is MNHNS, CDR2 SASEGT. The CDR3 totals 14 residues. V was clipped by 4 bases and J by 4 bases, with 13 bases between them. This CDR3 is CASSGSQGPYGYTF. The covered CDR3 bases are TGTGCCAGCAGTGGATCACAGGGCCCCTATGGC.

Note on this clone: The junction departs from the called germline gene at one end, perhaps through a read error. Read sequence stops 3 residues before the CDR3 end, and the germline J gene provides the missing end. V and J are TRBV7-7 and TRBJ1-2, with TRBD1 matching 7 bases. Looked up from germline, CDR1 is SSHAT and CDR2 is FNYEAQ (reference sequence). The CDR3 spans 15 residues. The sequenced part of the CDR3 DNA is TGTGCTAGCAGCCCCCTTGTTTCGGGACAGTATGAC. Translated, it gives CASSPLVSGQYD. The full CDR3 reads CASSPLVSGQYDYTF.

Ten or more counts support this clone. The junction shows a germline mismatch at one end, possibly a read error. The DNA ends 3 residues before the CDR3 does, and the rest of the CDR3 is filled in from the germline J gene. The J gene is TRBJ1-5, the V gene TRBV4-2, with TRBD1 identical over 7 bases. From germline, CDR1 is LGHNA and CDR2 YNFKEQ. The CDR3 sequence is 17 residues long. CDR3 bases read: TGCGCCAGCAGCCAAGAAGTAGGGGGCGGCGGGAATCAGCCC. Amino acids: CASSQEVGGGGNQP. The full-length CDR3 reads as CASSQEVGGGGNQPQHF.

The sample holds many counts of this clone. The read ends 3 residues early relative to the CDR3; the germline J gene fills the gap. The chain is built from TRBV6-2 or TRBV6-3 and TRBJ2-3; D remains unclear. V dropped 5 bases and J dropped 4 bases, with 10 bases sitting between them. CDR1 is MNHEY, CDR2 SVGEGT, per germline. The CDR3 has 13 residues. CDR3 DNA (partial): TGTGCCAGCAGTACCGCTCTAGCAGATACG. Encoded protein: CASSTALADT. The whole CDR3 protein is CASSTALADTQYF.

This clone was seen at least ten times. Mismatch with germline at one junction end may stem from a read error. The sequenced fragment ends 3 residues before the CDR3 boundary, so the rest is inferred from the germline J gene. The chain carries TRBV4-2 and TRBJ2-1; 7 bases match TRBD1. CDR1 is LGHNA and CDR2 is YNFKEQ in the germline V gene. The CDR3 totals 15 residues. The CDR3 protein is CASSQDGIQGNEQFF. The DNA read from the CDR3 is TGCGCCAGCAGCCAAGATGGGATACAGGGGAATGAG.

Many counts were recorded for this clone. The read terminates 3 residues ahead of where the CDR3 ends, so the germline J gene completes it. This chain uses TRBV19 with TRBJ2-3, with 14 bases matching TRBD2. V dropped 5 bases and J dropped 6; count of bases not matched to a gene: 7. Looked up from germline, CDR1 is LNHDA and CDR2 is SQIVND (reference sequence). The CDR3 is 16 amino acids. CDR3 in amino acids: CASSQTSGRAIDTQYF. The CDR3 bases that were read are TGTGCCAGTAGTCAGACTAGCGGGAGGGCCATCGATACG. Using reference TRBV19 and TRBJ2-3 for the parts outside the CDR3, the full variable domain is DGGITQSPKYLFRKEGQNVTLSCEQNLNHDAMYWYRQDPGQGLRLIYYSQIVNDFQKGDIAEGYSVSREKKESFPLTVTSAQKNPTAFYLCASSQTSGRAIDTQYFGPGTRLTVL.

With respect to this clone: The read stops 3 residues short of the end of the CDR3; the missing end is completed from the germline J gene. V gene TRBV10-2 combines with J gene TRBJ2-7, with 12 bases identical to TRBD2. V lost 4 bases, J lost 6 bases, and 13 bases stayed unmatched. The CDR3 spans 17 residues. Germline loops: CDR1 WSHSY, CDR2 SAAADI. This chain's CDR3 is CASSVGLAGAPGGEQYF. The sequenced CDR3 bases are TGCGCCAGCAGTGTGGGACTAGCGGGTGCCCCGGGGGGCGAG.

This clone was seen at least ten times. CDR3 DNA (partial): TGTGCCAGCAGCTTAGCGGCCCCCGGGGGCACAGATACG. It codes for CASSLAAPGGTDT. The entire CDR3 sequence reads CASSLAAPGGTDTQYF. The gene calls are TRBV7-2 and TRBJ2-3; TRBD2 is a possible D gene (5 bases). The read ends 3 residues early relative to the CDR3; the germline J gene fills the gap. The V gene lost 0 bases and the J gene lost 1 base, with 11 bases spanning the gap. The CDR3 is made up of 16 amino acids. Germline V gene sequence: CDR1 SGHTA, CDR2 FQGNSA.

This clone was seen ten or more times. The observed sequence ends 3 residues before the CDR3 terminus, with the missing tail filled in from the germline J gene. The J gene is TRBJ2-7, the V gene TRBV6-1; a possible D gene is TRBD2 (6 bases). This CDR3 region has 14 residues. Between the trimmed V and J ends, which lost 2 bases and 2 bases, there was a span of 10 bases. Germline lookup yields CDR1 MNHNS and CDR2 SASEGT. The CDR3 sequence: CASSEIWTTYEQYF. Partial CDR3 DNA: TGTGCCAGCAGTGAAATCTGGACTACCTACGAG.

The table lists this clone with many counts. CDR3 sequence: CASSLTGTANEKLFF. The covered CDR3 bases are TGCGCCAGCAGCTTGACGGGGACTGCTAATGAAAAA. This chain uses TRBV5-1 with TRBJ1-4; D might be TRBD1 (5 bases). The CDR3 extends 3 residues past the end of the read, so its final part is completed from the germline J gene. This CDR3 region has 15 residues. The V gene lost 1 base and the J gene lost 3 bases, with 10 bases spanning the gap. Germline V gene lookup returns CDR1 SGHRS and CDR2 YFSETQ.

This clone was observed many times. The observed sequence ends 3 residues before the CDR3 terminus, with the missing tail filled in from the germline J gene. This sequence joins TRBV5-4 and TRBJ1-1, with TRBD1 as a possible D gene (5 bases). CDR1 is SGHNT, CDR2 YYREEE, per germline (reference sequence). V was clipped by 4 bases and J by 5 bases, with 12 bases between them. The CDR3 consists of 13 residues. The covered CDR3 bases are TGTGCCAGCAGCCCCTTTACAGGAACTGAA. It specifies CASSPFTGTE. The whole CDR3 sequence is CASSPFTGTEAFF. Together with reference TRBV5-4 and TRBJ1-1, the CDR3 gives the full variable domain: ETGVTQSPTHLIKTRGQQVTLRCSSQSGHNTVSWYQQALGQGPQFIFQYYREEENGRGNFPPRFSGLQFPNYSSELNVNALELDDSALYLCASSPFTGTEAFFGQGTRLTVV.

Ten or more counts support this clone. The read terminates 3 residues before the CDR3 end, so the remaining end is supplied by the germline J gene. V is TRBV20-1 and J is TRBJ1-5; maybe TRBD1 (6 bases). Germline CDR1 DFQATT, CDR2 SNEGSKA (reference sequence). The CDR3 totals 17 residues. The V and J ends lost 6 bases and 2 bases respectively, with 23 bases between them. CDR3 DNA, as far as it was read: TGCAGTGCCAGAAGACAGGCCTCAACCGGGGGCAATCAGCCC. It codes for CSARRQASTGGNQP. The entire CDR3 is CSARRQASTGGNQPQHF.

At least ten counts were recorded for this clone. The read ends 3 residues shy of where the CDR3 ends; the end is completed using the germline J gene. V is TRBV4-1 and J is TRBJ1-1; no definite D call. Trimming pared 3 bases from V and 3 bases from J, leaving 8 bases between. Germline CDR1 MGHRA, CDR2 YSYEKL. The CDR3 is made up of 13 amino acids. The sequenced part of the CDR3 DNA is TGCGCCAGCAGCCAGGTGAGGGACACTGAA. It specifies CASSQVRDTE. The CDR3 as a whole reads CASSQVRDTEAFF.

This clone was counted only a few times. The missing CDR3 end, 3 residues past where the read stops, is filled in from the germline J gene. The rearrangement uses TRBV7-2 and TRBJ1-2, with D possibly being TRBD1 (5 bases). CDR1 and CDR2 from the germline V gene are SGHTA and FQGNSA. This CDR3 comprises 13 residues. The CDR3 bases that were read are TGTGCCAGCAGTCGCACTACGGGGGATACC. This gives the protein CASSRTTGDT. The whole CDR3 sequence is CASSRTTGDTYTF.

The sample holds many counts of this clone. Read coverage stops 3 residues before the CDR3 terminus; the germline J gene supplies the remainder. The chain links TRBV4-2 to TRBJ2-1, with 9 bases matching TRBD2. The CDR3 consists of 17 residues. CDR1 LGHNA and CDR2 YNFKEQ come from the germline V gene. V was pared by 4 bases and J by 4 bases, with 11 bases of the junction left unmatched. CDR3 bases read: TGTGCCAGCAGCCCCGCCCTGAGCGGGAGGCGATACAATGAG. Translated, it gives CASSPALSGRRYNE. The entire CDR3 reads CASSPALSGRRYNEQFF.

This clone was seen repeatedly, ten times or more. From the germline J gene comes the end of the CDR3, since the read stops 3 residues before it. V is TRBV10-1 and J is TRBJ1-1; tentatively, D is TRBD1 (5 bases). V was trimmed by 5 bases and J by 0 bases, leaving 13 bases between them. This CDR3 is built from 15 residues. Germline loops: CDR1 WNHNN, CDR2 SYGVQD (reference sequence). The CDR3: CASSPLGGMNTEAFF. CDR3 bases read: TGCGCCAGCAGTCCCCTCGGGGGAATGAACACTGAA.

A few counts support this clone. The read finishes 3 residues shy of the CDR3 end, and the germline J gene is used to complete it. The V and J genes are TRBV7-9 and TRBJ2-4; D not resolved. Per germline, CDR1 SEHNR and CDR2 FQNEAQ (reference sequence). With 4 bases removed from V and 0 bases from J, the gap between germline ends came to 10 bases. This CDR3 is built from 15 residues. CDR3 region: CASSSRMLAKNIQYF. The part of the CDR3 DNA that was read is TGTGCCAGCAGCTCGCGGATGCTAGCCAAAAACATT.

This clone has ten or more counts. Read data end 3 residues before the CDR3 end; the end is taken from the germline J gene. This chain joins TRBV7-9 and TRBJ2-7, with D maybe TRBD2 (6 bases). Germline V gene lookup returns CDR1 SEHNR and CDR2 FQNEAQ (reference sequence). CDR3 length equals 11 residues. Trimming stripped 7 bases from V and 4 bases from J, with 8 bases between. The CDR3 reads CASMGGYEQYF. CDR3 bases read: TGTGCCAGCATGGGGGGATACGAG. Full variable domain (missing parts from reference TRBV7-9 and TRBJ2-7): DTGVSQNPRHKITKRGQNVTFRCDPISEHNRLYWYRQTLGQGPEFLTYFQNEAQLEKSRLLSDRFSAERPKGSFSTLEIQRTEQGDSAMYLCASMGGYEQYFGPGTRLTVT.

This clone was seen at least ten times. The CDR3 end lies 3 residues beyond the end of the read and is filled in from the germline J gene. The chain uses TRBV20-1 and TRBJ2-3; 7 bases are a match to TRBD2. CDR1 and CDR2 from the germline V gene are DFQATT and SNEGSKA (reference sequence). The J segment lost 1 base and the V segment lost 5 bases, leaving 6 bases of the junction unmatched. The CDR3 is 14 amino acids. The covered CDR3 bases are TGCAGTGCTCCTCCAGGGAGGGGCACAGATACG. Protein product: CSAPPGRGTDT. The whole CDR3 protein is CSAPPGRGTDTQYF.

This clone appeared many times. Relative to the germline gene, one junction end is altered; a read error may explain this. The read gets to within 3 residues of the CDR3 end, and the germline J gene fills in the rest. This chain connects TRBV7-7 to TRBJ2-1, with 9 nucleotides matching TRBD1. This CDR3 contains 14 residues. The V gene's germline CDR1 is SSHAT and CDR2 FNYEAQ (reference sequence). The chain's CDR3 is CASSLRDRVNEQFF. The CDR3 bases that were read are TGTGCTAGCAGCTTAAGGGACAGGGTCAATGAG.

This clone was seen many times. CDR3 loop: CASSLLRGEETQYF. The DNA read from the CDR3 is TGTGCCAGCAGTTTGCTCAGGGGAGAAGAGACC. The chain employs TRBV28 and TRBJ2-5, with D perhaps matching TRBD1 (6 bases). The read gets to within 3 residues of the CDR3 end, and the germline J gene fills in the rest. Germline CDR1 reads MDHEN; CDR2 reads SYDVKM. There are 14 residues in the CDR3. V was trimmed by 3 bases and J by 3 bases, leaving 11 bases between them.

This clone was counted ten times or more. The CDR3 end falls 3 residues outside the read, so it is completed with the germline J gene. The rearrangement links TRBV2 to TRBJ2-2; D perhaps matches TRBD1 (7 bases). Germline CDR1 reads SNHLY; CDR2 reads FYNNEI. V was trimmed by 6 bases and J by 4 bases, leaving 15 bases between them. CDR3 length equals 15 residues. CDR3 sequence: CASRRDREVTGELFF. Incomplete CDR3 DNA: TGTGCCAGCAGGCGAGACAGGGAGGTCACCGGGGAG.

This clone was detected ten times or more. The sequence runs out 3 residues before the end of the CDR3; the remainder is reconstructed from the germline J gene. The chain combines TRBV20-1 with TRBJ2-5; 9 bases agree with TRBD2. V was clipped by 6 bases and J by 4 bases; unmatched bases: 12. This CDR3 spans 15 amino acids. Germline V lookup: CDR1 DFQATT, CDR2 SNEGSKA (reference sequence). CDR3: CSATRSREGLETQYF. CDR3 DNA, as far as it was read: TGCAGTGCCACTAGGTCGCGGGAGGGCTTAGAGACC.

This clone was observed many times. CDR3 DNA (partial): TGTGCCTGGAGTCCACAAGAACAGTATGGC. This sequence encodes CAWSPQEQYG. Given in full, the CDR3 is CAWSPQEQYGYTF. The rearrangement joins TRBV30 to TRBJ1-2; no clear D gene. The read terminates 3 residues ahead of where the CDR3 ends, so the germline J gene completes it. The CDR3 spans 13 residues. Trimming took 2 bases from V and 5 from J, leaving 12 bases between them. Germline lookup yields CDR1 GTSNPN and CDR2 SVGIG (reference sequence).

This clone was seen a few times. The read gets to within 3 residues of the CDR3 end, and the germline J gene fills in the rest. J is TRBJ2-1 and V is TRBV5-1; 8 positions agree with TRBD2. CDR3 length: 15 amino acids. Trimming took 0 bases from V and 2 from J; bases not matched to a gene: 1. Germline V CDR1 and CDR2: SGHRS, YFSETQ. The CDR3 DNA, read in part, is TGCGCCAGCAGCTTGGAGCGGGAGCCCTACAATGAG. It encodes CASSLEREPYNE. From start to end, the CDR3 is CASSLEREPYNEQFF.

This clone has a count of ten or more. The CDR3 goes on 3 residues after the read ends, and that part is filled in from the germline J gene. The chain is built from TRBV30 and TRBJ2-1; TRBD2 matches at 10 bases. In germline, CDR1 is GTSNPN, CDR2 SVGIG (reference sequence). The J segment lost 1 base and the V segment lost 6 bases, leaving 6 bases of the junction unmatched. The CDR3 is 15 residues long. CDR3 sequence: CACPSGSFSYNEQFF. The covered CDR3 bases are TGTGCCTGTCCTAGCGGGAGCTTTTCCTACAATGAG. Full variable domain (remainder filled in from reference TRBV30 and TRBJ2-1): SQTIHQWPATLVQPVGSPLSLECTVEGTSNPNLYWYRQAAGRGLQLLFYSVGIGQISSEVPQNLSASRPQDRQFILSSKKLLLSDSGFYLCACPSGSFSYNEQFFGPGTRLTVL.

This clone was seen ten or more times. The CDR3 end is not reached by the read, which stops 3 residues before it; the germline J gene fills it in. The chain joins TRBV7-2 to TRBJ1-1, with D perhaps matching TRBD1 (5 bases). V was cut by 0 bases and J by 2 bases, with 10 bases left in between. The CDR3 is 15 residues long. CDR1 and CDR2 (germline): SGHTA, FQGNSA. The CDR3: CASSLAGHRNTEAFF. The sequenced part of the CDR3 DNA is TGTGCCAGCAGCTTAGCGGGGCACCGAAACACTGAA.